Listed below are T cell receptor beta chains from one sample, sequenced in a study of CD8+CD57+ T cells in acquired aplastic anemia. TCRdb ran MiXCR on the reads and lists one entry per CDR3 protein. The sample comprises fewer than 250,000 distinct CDR3 sequences, about 44% of which are singletons, and over 7.5% rests with the top ten. The sample consisted of sorted CD4+, CD8+, or CD8+CD57+ T cells (not recorded which) from PBMCs. These receptors all stem from a human donor with aplastic anemia. CDR3s leave out the opening cysteine and the closing phenylalanine or tryptophan. Clone sizes are given selectively: once, few, many, or a class where the clone is expanded.

NA | TRBV18 | ASSRTGQGAREQY
many | TRBV27 | ASSLSGARNSPLH
NA | TRBV9 | ASSVQSGLDGNTIY
NA | TRBV29-1 | SGAPSGTDTQY
many | TRBV5-6 | ASSFGSGNTIY
NA | TRBV7-3 | ASSSGDYGYT
NA | TRBV7-9 | ARSPHPGDLAKNIQY
NA | TRBV30 | AWSVTGHQPQH
NA | TRBV10-3 | AISSTGNSGANVLT
NA | TRBV7-9 | ASSPSARGSPPH
many | TRBV4-1 | ASSQRGGTVQETQY
NA | TRBV7-2 | ASSPSPGGANTGELF
NA | TRBV9 | ASSVRQGNEQY
few | TRBV27 | ASSTGDRENTDTQY
NA | TRBV7-9 | ASSPLGSHNEQF
many | TRBV20-1 | SASPNLQNYGYT
NA | TRBV29-1 | SVRTGTGPEAF
few | TRBV4-2 | ASSQEWKVAGWGNEQF
few | TRBV7-9 | ASSFYLQYNSPLH
many | TRBV6-2/TRBV6-3 | ASSSRTTQASETQY
NA | TRBV14 | ASSPSMRVYNEQF
NA | TRBV7-9 | ASSLSITGRDQPQH
NA | TRBV27 | ASSNRDRGLSPLH
NA | TRBV19 | ASTATGTASTGYT
NA | TRBV6-2/TRBV6-3 | ASKTSGGRADTQY
many | TRBV6-4 | ASSRNAVQY
NA | TRBV7-9 | ASSSSGTGWSEAF
many | TRBV5-1 | ASTGTGPYEQY
once | TRBV7-8 | ASSLGTARDTETF
NA | TRBV20-1 | SARGGSGTLEETQY
NA | TRBV7-6 | ASSLVVAGVYEQF
NA | TRBV4-1 | ASRHRDSSYEQY
few | TRBV27 | ASGRGPTGELF
few | TRBV10-3 | AISSSGAQETQY
NA | TRBV27 | AGRPDRAYEQY
NA | TRBV15 | ATSRTGTTYEQY